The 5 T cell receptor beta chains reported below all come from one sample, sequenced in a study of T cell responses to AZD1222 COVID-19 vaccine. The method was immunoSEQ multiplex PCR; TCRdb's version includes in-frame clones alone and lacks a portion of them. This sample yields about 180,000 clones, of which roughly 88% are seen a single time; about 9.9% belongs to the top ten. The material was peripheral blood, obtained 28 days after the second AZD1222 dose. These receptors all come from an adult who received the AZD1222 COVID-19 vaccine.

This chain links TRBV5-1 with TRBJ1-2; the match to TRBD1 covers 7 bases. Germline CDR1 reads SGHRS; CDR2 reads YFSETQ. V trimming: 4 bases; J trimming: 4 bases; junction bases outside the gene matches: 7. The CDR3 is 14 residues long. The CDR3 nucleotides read TGCGCCAGCAGCCCTGGAGGGGGCGCCTATGGCTACACCTTC. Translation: CASSPGGGAYGYTF.

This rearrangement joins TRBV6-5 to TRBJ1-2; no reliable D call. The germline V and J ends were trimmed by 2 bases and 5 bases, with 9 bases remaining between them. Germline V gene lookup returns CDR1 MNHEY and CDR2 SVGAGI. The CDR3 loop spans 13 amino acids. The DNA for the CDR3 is TGTGCCAGCAGTTACGCTCCGTGGTATGGCTACACCTTC. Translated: CASSYAPWYGYTF.

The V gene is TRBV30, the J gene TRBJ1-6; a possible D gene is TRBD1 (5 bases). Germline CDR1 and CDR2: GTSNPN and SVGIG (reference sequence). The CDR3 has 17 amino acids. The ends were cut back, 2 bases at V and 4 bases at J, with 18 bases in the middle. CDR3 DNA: TGTGCCTGGAGTCAGGCATCCCTGGGGGTGTATAATTCACCCCTCCACTTT. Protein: CAWSQASLGVYNSPLHF.

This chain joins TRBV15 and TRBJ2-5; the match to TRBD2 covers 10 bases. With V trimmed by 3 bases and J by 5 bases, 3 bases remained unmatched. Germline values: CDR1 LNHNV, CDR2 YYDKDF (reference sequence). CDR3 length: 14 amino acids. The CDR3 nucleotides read TGTGCCACCAGCAGGGTGGGACTAGCGGAGACCCAGTACTTC. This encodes CATSRVGLAETQYF.

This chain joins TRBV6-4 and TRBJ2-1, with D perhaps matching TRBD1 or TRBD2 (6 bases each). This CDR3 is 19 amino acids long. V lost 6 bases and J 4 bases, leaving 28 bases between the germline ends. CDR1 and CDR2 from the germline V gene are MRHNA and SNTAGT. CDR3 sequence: CASSTSGSAGIGGYNEQFF. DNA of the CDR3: TGTGCCAGCAGCACCAGTGGGAGCGCAGGGATAGGGGGGTACAATGAGCAGTTCTTC.